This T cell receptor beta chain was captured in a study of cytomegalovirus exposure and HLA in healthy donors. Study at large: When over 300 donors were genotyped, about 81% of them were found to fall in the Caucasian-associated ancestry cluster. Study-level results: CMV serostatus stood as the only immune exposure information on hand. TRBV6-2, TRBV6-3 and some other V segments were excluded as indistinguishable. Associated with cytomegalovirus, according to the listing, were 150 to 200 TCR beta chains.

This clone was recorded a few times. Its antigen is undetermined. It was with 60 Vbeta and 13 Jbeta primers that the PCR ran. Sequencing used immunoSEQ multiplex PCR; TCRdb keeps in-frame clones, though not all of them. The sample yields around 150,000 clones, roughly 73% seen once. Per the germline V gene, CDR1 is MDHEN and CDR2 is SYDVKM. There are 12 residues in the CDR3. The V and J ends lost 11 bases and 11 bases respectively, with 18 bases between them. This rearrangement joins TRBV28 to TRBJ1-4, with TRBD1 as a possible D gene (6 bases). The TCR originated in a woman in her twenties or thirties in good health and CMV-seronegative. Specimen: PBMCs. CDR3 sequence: CAATNRQDKLFF. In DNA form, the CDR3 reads TGTGCCGCAACCAACCGACAGGACAAACTGTTTTTT.